This T cell receptor beta chain was profiled in a study of blood T cells in healthy people across ages. Whole-study context: Capturing about one barcoded beta molecule per two T cells was achieved by template switching.

It was with a sample-barcoded 5' primer and a J-beta primer mix that a second PCR of about 6 to 12 cycles was run. MiXCR, applied by TCRdb to the 5' RACE reads, yields one record per CDR3 protein. The table has some 1.6 million distinct CDR3 sequences, almost 35% seen once; the top ten hold over 9%. Donors ranged from 6 to 90 years old and were healthy Caucasians in Russia. CDR1 and CDR2 (germline): SGHVS, FQNEAQ. V was pared by 5 bases and J by 4 bases, with 11 bases between. The CDR3 consists of 13 residues. The study's findings and limits: Naive T cell percentage showed a strong correlation with TCR beta diversity. Bulk PBMC profiling left naive and antigen-experienced comparisons inconclusive.

Many counts were recorded for this clonotype. Its antigen is unidentified. This TCR was recovered from a woman aged 25 to 39 in good health. The specimen sequenced was blood. This rearrangement joins TRBV7-8 to TRBJ2-5; unclear D gene. CDR3 loop: CASSRGARETQYF. In DNA, the CDR3 is TGTGCCAGCAGCCGAGGAGCGAGAGAGACCCAGTACTTC.